Listed here are 5 T cell receptor beta chains from one sample, sequenced in a study of CD8 T cells in ankylosing spondylitis. One entry per CDR3 protein, called by TCRdb with MiXCR from the 5' RACE reads. The repertoire consists of 200,000 to 250,000 distinct CDR3 sequences, with roughly 8.2% occurring once and the leading ten covering around 4.8%. The source material was blood, either unsorted or a sorted T cell fraction (not recorded which). The receptors come from a female donor with ankylosing spondylitis or in good health (not recorded which).

The chain couples TRBV7-2 to TRBJ2-7; TRBD1 agrees at 7 bases. V shed 5 bases and J 3 bases; nucleotides not matched to a gene: 7. This CDR3 has 14 residues. The V gene's germline CDR1 is SGHTA and CDR2 FQGNSA. The DNA for the CDR3 is TGTGCCAGCAGCGTGCGGACAGGTGACTACGAGCAGTACTTC. It encodes CASSVRTGDYEQYF.

This clonotype was picked up many times. J is TRBJ2-7 and V is TRBV15; a possible D gene is TRBD1 (6 bases). Trimming removed 0 bases from V and 0 bases from J, with 15 bases in between. Germline lookup yields CDR1 LNHNV and CDR2 YYDKDF (reference sequence). The CDR3 spans 17 residues. DNA of the CDR3: TGTGCCACCAGCAGAGACTACATTAGGACAGTCTCCTACGAGCAGTACTTC. It encodes CATSRDYIRTVSYEQYF.

This clonotype has a count of ten or more. This sequence joins TRBV20-1 and TRBJ2-4, with 8 positions matching TRBD1. V shed 6 bases and J 5 bases; nucleotides not matched to a gene: 15. The CDR3 spans 16 residues. CDR1 is DFQATT and CDR2 is SNEGSKA in the germline V gene (reference sequence). CDR3 protein: CSAFPWAGGPQNIQYF. For the CDR3, the DNA is TGCAGTGCCTTCCCTTGGGCAGGGGGCCCGCAAAACATTCAGTACTTC.

This clonotype was counted many times. For the CDR3, the DNA is TGCGCCAGCAGCTTGGCTAAGTCAGTTCAAGGCACCCCCTCCTACAATGAGCAGTTCTTC. This translates into CASSLAKSVQGTPSYNEQFF. This chain uses TRBV5-1 with TRBJ2-1; the D is unclear. Trimming stripped 0 bases from V and 0 bases from J, with 22 bases between. This CDR3 is 20 amino acids long. Looked up from germline, CDR1 is SGHRS and CDR2 is YFSETQ. The full variable domain, completed using reference TRBV5-1 and TRBJ2-1, is KAGVTQTPRYLIKTRGQQVTLSCSPISGHRSVSWYQQTPGQGLQFLFEYFSETQRNKGNFPGRFSGRQFSNSRSEMNVSTLELGDSALYLCASSLAKSVQGTPSYNEQFFGPGTRLTVL.

In its sample, this clonotype was seen many times. The gene calls are TRBV15 and TRBJ1-6; D gene unclear. V lost 4 bases and J 7 bases, leaving 14 bases between the germline ends. The CDR3 is 15 residues long. Germline loops: CDR1 LNHNV, CDR2 YYDKDF (reference sequence). The CDR3 DNA sequence: TGTGCCACCAGCATTCCGGGCGTGGGGAATTCACCCCTCCACTTT. Its translation is CATSIPGVGNSPLHF.